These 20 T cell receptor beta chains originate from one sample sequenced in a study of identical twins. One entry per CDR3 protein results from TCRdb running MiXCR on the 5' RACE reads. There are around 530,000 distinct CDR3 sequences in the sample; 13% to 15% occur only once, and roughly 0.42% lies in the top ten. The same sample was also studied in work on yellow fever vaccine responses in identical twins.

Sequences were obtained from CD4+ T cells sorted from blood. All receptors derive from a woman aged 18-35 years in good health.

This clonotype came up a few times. The CDR3, as DNA: TGCGCCAGCAGCTTCACTAGCGGGGGCCAAGAGACCCAGTACTTC. Translating gives CASSFTSGGQETQYF. This chain links TRBV5-1 with TRBJ2-5; 11 bases map to TRBD2. After removal of 2 bases from V and 1 base from J, the junction contained 1 base not matched to a gene. CDR3 length: 15 residues. The germline gives CDR1 SGHRS, CDR2 YFSETQ.

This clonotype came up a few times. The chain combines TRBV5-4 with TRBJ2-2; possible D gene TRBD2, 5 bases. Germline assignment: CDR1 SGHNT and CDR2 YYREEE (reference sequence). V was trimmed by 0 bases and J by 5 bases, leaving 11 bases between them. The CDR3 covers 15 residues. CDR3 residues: CASSLESGSTGELFF. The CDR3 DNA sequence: TGTGCCAGCAGCTTGGAGAGCGGATCGACCGGGGAGCTGTTTTTT.

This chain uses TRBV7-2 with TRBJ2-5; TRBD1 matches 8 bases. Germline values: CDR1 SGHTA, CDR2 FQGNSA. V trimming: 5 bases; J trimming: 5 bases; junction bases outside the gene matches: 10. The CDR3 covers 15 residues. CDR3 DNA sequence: TGTGCCAGCAGCGAGACAGGGGTGTTCGGGGAGACCCAGTACTTC. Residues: CASSETGVFGETQYF.

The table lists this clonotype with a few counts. The CDR3 bases are TGTGCCAGCAGCGTAGGAACTAGCGGGGGAACCCAAGAGACCCAGTACTTC. Encoded protein: CASSVGTSGGTQETQYF. The rearrangement links TRBV9 to TRBJ2-5, with 11 bases identical to TRBD2. Losses at the gene ends were 0 bases for V and 1 base for J; bases not matched to a gene: 5. Germline lookup yields CDR1 SGDLS and CDR2 YYNGEE. CDR3 length: 17 residues.

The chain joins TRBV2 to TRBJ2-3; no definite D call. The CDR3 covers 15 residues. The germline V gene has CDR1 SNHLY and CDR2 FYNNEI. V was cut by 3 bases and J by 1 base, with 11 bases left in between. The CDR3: CASSEVLTGTDTQYF. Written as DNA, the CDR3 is TGTGCCAGCAGTGAGGTATTGACCGGCACAGATACGCAGTATTTT.

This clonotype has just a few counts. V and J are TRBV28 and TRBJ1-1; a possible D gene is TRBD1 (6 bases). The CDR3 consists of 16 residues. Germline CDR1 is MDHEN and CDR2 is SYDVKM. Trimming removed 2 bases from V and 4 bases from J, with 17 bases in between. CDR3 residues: CASSLNPGNRATEAFF. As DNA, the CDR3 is TGTGCCAGCAGTTTAAACCCCGGAAACAGGGCCACTGAAGCTTTCTTT.

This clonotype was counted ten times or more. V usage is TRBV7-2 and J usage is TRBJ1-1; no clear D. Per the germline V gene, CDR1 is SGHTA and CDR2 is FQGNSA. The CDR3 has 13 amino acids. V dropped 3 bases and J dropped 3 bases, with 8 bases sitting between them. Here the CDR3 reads CASSFMRDTEAFF. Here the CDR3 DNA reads TGTGCCAGCAGCTTTATGAGGGACACTGAAGCTTTCTTT. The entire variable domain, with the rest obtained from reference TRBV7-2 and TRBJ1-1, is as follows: GAGVSQSPSNKVTEKGKDVELRCDPISGHTALYWYRQSLGQGLEFLIYFQGNSAPDKSGLPSDRFSAERTGGSVSTLTIQRTQQEDSAVYLCASSFMRDTEAFFGQGTRLTVV.

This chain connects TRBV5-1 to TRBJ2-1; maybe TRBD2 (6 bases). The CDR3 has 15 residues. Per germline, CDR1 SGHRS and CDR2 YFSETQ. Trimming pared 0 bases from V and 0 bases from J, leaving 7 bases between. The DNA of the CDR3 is TGCGCCAGCAGCTTGGGGGAGGCCTCCTACAATGAGCAGTTCTTC. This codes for CASSLGEASYNEQFF.

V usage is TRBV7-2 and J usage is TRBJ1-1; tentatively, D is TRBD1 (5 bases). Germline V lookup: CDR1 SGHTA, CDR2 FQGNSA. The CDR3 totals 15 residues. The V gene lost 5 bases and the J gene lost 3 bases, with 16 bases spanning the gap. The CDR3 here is CASSTRTKVDTEAFF. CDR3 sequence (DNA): TGTGCCAGCAGCACTCGGACAAAGGTGGACACTGAAGCTTTCTTT.

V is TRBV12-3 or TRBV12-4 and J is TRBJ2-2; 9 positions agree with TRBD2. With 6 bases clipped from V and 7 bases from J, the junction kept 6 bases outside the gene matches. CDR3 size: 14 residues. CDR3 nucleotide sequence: TGTGCCAGCAGCTTGGGACTAGCAATCGGGGAGCTGTTTTTT. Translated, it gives CASSLGLAIGELFF.

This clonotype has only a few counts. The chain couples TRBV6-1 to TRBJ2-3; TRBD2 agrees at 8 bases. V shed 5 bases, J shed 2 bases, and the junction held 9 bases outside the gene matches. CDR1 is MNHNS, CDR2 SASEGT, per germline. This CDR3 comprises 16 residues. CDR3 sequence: CASSPRTSSITDTQYF. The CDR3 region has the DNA TGTGCCAGCAGTCCAAGGACTAGCAGCATCACAGATACGCAGTATTTT.

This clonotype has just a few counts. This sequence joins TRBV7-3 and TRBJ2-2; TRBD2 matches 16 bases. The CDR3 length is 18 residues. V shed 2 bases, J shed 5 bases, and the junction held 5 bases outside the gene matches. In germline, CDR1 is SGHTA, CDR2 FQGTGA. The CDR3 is CASSLPGLAGGRTGELFF. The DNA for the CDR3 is TGTGCCAGCAGCTTACCGGGACTAGCGGGAGGGCGGACCGGGGAGCTGTTTTTT. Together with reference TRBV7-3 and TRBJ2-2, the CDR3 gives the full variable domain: GAGVSQTPSNKVTEKGKYVELRCDPISGHTALYWYRQSLGQGPEFLIYFQGTGAADDSGLPNDRFFAVRPEGSVSTLKIQRTERGDSAVYLCASSLPGLAGGRTGELFFGEGSRLTVL.

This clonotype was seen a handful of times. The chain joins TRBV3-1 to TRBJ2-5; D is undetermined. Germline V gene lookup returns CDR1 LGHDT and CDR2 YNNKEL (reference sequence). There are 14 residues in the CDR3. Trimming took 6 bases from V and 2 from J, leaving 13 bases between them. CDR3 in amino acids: CASRAGNSQETQYF. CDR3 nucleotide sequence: TGTGCCAGCAGAGCTGGAAACAGTCAAGAGACCCAGTACTTC.

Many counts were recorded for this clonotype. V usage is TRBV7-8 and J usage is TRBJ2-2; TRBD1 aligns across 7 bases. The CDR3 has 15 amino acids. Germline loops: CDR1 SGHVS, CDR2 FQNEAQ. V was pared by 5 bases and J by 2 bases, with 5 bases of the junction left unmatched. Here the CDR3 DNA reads TGTGCCAGCAGCCTCAGGGACAGCAACACCGGGGAGCTGTTTTTT. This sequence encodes CASSLRDSNTGELFF.

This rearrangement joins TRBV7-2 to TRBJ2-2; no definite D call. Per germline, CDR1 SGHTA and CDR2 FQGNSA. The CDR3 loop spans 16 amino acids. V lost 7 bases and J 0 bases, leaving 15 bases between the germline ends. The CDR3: CASNPRRAANTGELFF. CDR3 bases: TGTGCCAGCAACCCCCGTCGGGCGGCGAACACCGGGGAGCTGTTTTTT.

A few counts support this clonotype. The DNA of the CDR3 is TGTGCCAGCAGGCTTACAGGACTAGCGGGAGTTGACGTCGACCGAGATACGCAGTATTTT. It codes for CASRLTGLAGVDVDRDTQYF. The chain uses TRBV11-1 and TRBJ2-3; TRBD2 aligns across 13 bases. The CDR3 length is 20 residues. In germline, CDR1 is SGHAT, CDR2 FQDESV (reference sequence). Trimming removed 6 bases from V and 5 bases from J; junction bases left unmatched: 20.

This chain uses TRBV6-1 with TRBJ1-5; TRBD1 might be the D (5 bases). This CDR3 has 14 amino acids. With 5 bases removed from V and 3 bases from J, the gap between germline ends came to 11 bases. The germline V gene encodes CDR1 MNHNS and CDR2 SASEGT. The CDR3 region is CASSPRDLNQPQHF. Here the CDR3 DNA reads TGTGCCAGCAGTCCCCGGGACCTCAATCAGCCCCAGCATTTT.

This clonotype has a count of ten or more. The CDR3 DNA sequence: TGTGCCAGCAGGCAACAGGGGGAAACCGGGGAGCTGTTTTTT. Translating it yields CASRQQGETGELFF. V is TRBV6-1 and J is TRBJ2-2, with TRBD1 matching over 8 bases. The V segment lost 6 bases and the J segment 5 bases; nucleotides outside the gene matches: 5. CDR3 length: 14 amino acids. The V gene's germline CDR1 is MNHNS and CDR2 SASEGT.

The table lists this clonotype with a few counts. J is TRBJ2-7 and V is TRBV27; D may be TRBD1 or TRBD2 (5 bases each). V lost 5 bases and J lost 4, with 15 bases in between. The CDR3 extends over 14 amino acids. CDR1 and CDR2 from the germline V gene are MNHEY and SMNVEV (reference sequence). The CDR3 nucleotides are TGTGCCAGCAGTCTAGCCCTGGGACCATACGAGCAGTACTTC. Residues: CASSLALGPYEQYF.

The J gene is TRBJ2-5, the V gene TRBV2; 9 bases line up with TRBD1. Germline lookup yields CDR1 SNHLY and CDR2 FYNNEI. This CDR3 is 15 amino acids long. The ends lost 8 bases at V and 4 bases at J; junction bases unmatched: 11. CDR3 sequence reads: CASVPGTGFLETQYF. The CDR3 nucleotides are TGTGCCAGCGTCCCCGGGACAGGGTTTTTAGAGACCCAGTACTTC. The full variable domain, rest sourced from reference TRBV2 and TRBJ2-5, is EPEVTQTPSHQVTQMGQEVILRCVPISNHLYFYWYRQILGQKVEFLVSFYNNEISEKSEIFDDQFSVERPDGSNFTLKIRSTKLEDSAMYFCASVPGTGFLETQYFGPGTRLLVL.